The present T cell receptor beta chain was sequenced within a study of OX40 agonist ivuxolimab in advanced cancers. Broader study findings: Expanded clones tended on average to be more numerous among CD8+ T cells than CD4+.

Details on this clone: Its specificity is unknown.

Clones were sequenced by immunoSEQ multiplex PCR, and TCRdb holds only the in-frame ones, with some missing. The sample lists roughly 96,000 clones, 70% to 85% occurring once. The clonotype originates from an adult with an advanced solid tumor such as melanoma, head and neck, liver or kidney cancer. Material: CD4+ or CD8+ T cells sorted from blood, obtained in a trial of the OX40 agonist ivuxolimab.

The DNA for the CDR3 is TGCAGCTTTACCGGACAGGGGCGAGAAGGCACCATATATTTT. Protein sequence: CSFTGQGREGTIYF. The genes are TRBV29-1 and TRBJ1-3; 9 nucleotides agree with TRBD1. This CDR3 is 14 amino acids long. Unmatched junction bases numbered 14, after V lost 8 bases and J lost 9 bases. CDR1 and CDR2 from the germline V gene are SQVTM and ANQGSEA.